This is a list of T cell receptor beta chains from one sample in a study of blood T cell repertoires in COVID-19. Here immunoSEQ multiplex PCR was the method, and the copy in TCRdb shows in-frame clones only, minus some. The data contain tens of thousands of clones, around 82% of them singletons. The specimen was peripheral blood. The receptor set was obtained from a woman aged 55-69 years with acute or convalescent COVID-19. Both conserved end residues are part of each CDR3.

>TRBV27
CASSLSTVADGYTF
>TRBV19
CASRAGTNNEQFF
>TRBV6-5
CASMAVGGIVVGYTF
>TRBV19
CASSILGGPRHF
>TRBV7-8
CASTLRGSSIYGYTF
>TRBV12-3/TRBV12-4
CASTKHGSGELFF
>TRBV2
CASTPDRGSGYGYTF
>TRBV9
CASSVAQTGKSEAFF
>TRBV19
CASGTIGETWGYTF
>TRBV6-5
CASTPQWATNEKLFF
>TRBV9
CASSVGQGVGGTDTQYF
>TRBV19
CASTLGLLGQPQHF
>TRBV29-1
CSVTAGYEQYF
>TRBV3-1/TRBV3-2
CASSQARRLQEQYF
>TRBV3-1/TRBV3-2
CASSQERAFNSPLHF
>TRBV11-2
CASSLNGEQYF
>TRBV9
CASSAQGLNTEAFF
>TRBV6-6
CASSTGTGGPQPQHF
>TRBV30
CAWGQGRNQPQHF
>TRBV6-4
CASSRDKNYGYTF
>TRBV3-1/TRBV3-2
CASSQWTGGTDTQYF
>TRBV5-8
CASSVGLAGGGTQYF
>TRBV3-1/TRBV3-2
CASSQDPGSSGYTF
>TRBV2
CASSFGQGTRMNTEAFF
>TRBV30
CAWSERDRYGYTF
>TRBV12-3/TRBV12-4
CASSPDMSYGYTF
>TRBV3-1/TRBV3-2
CASSLRYDEQFF
>TRBV5-1
CASSLSPGSYNEQFF
>TRBV7-2
CASSLSGAVSGNTIYF
>TRBV4-1
CASSQGRRAEKLFF
>TRBV6-1
CASSEPLGQGVYEQYF
>TRBV10-3
CAIGQAPGAEAFF
>TRBV30
CAWSPTRTGELFF
>TRBV27
CASSLSRQASYEQYF
>TRBV24-1
CATSDPGLEPAGELFF
>TRBV2
CASILGATREQFF
>TRBV19
CASSVVRDSEQYF
>TRBV25-1
CASSEYSLTDTQYF
>TRBV3-1/TRBV3-2
CASSQVPGRDTGELFF
>TRBV21-1
CASSTGGRGDTQYF
>TRBV6-1
CASSEGGIPYGYTF
>TRBV5-6
CASSLTGGNTGELFF
>TRBV7-6
CASSSSGGPISGELFF